This T cell receptor (beta chain) was recovered during a study of T cell repertoires and HLA-DP antigens (dated by TCRdb to 2017 to 2018). Regarding the study in general: The study used an in vitro model of CD4+ T cell alloreactivity in which transduced HeLa cells presented allogeneic HLA-DP. The two alloantigens modelled structurally similar versus dissimilar alloantigens, differing from self at one and nine to ten peptide-binding groove amino acids, respectively. The three donors were two male and one female, with ages ranging from the 18-to-29 to the 60-to-69 age band. The average DNA input was around 0.2 ug for sorted CD137+CD4+ samples versus roughly 1,100 ng for pre-culture CD4+ samples.

Magnetic bead negative selection was used to isolate untouched CD4+ T cells from Ficoll-separated PBMC, with purity averaging nearly 98%. Untouched CD4+ T cells were isolated with magnetic beads from Ficoll-separated PBMC, and a purity of about 97.7% was reached with negligible CD8+ contamination. Peripheral blood mononuclear cells came from the buffy coats of a few healthy blood donors, who served as the study's donors. CMV seronegative status was shared by all three donors. The DNeasy Blood & Tissue Kit was used for extraction of genomic DNA. Genomic DNA from sorted CD137+CD4+ cells and from pre-culture CD4+ baseline samples of each subject was subjected to TCRB sequencing. The immunoSEQ multiplex PCR, with forward primers for 54 TRBV segments and reverse primers for 13 TRBJ segments, was used to amplify TCRB CDR3 regions. For pre-culture CD4+ samples, sequencing was done at deep resolution with a target of 150,000 to 250,000 T cell genomes. Sequencing of amplicons was performed on an Illumina HiSeq System, and 87 bp reads covering the CDR3 were generated. As for the authors' bioinformatics: Correction for PCR and sequencing errors was applied to reads, and CDR3 regions were defined through alignment to IMGT reference sequences. Synthetic template pools were used to estimate counts of templates and unique rearrangements. Clonality was calculated as 1 minus Pielou's evenness. Richness was estimated with the Daley-Smith estimator. Morisita's index served as the measure of repertoire overlap. Clones present in cultured samples but not detected in the pre-culture repertoire of the same donor were defined as low-abundance clones. Not all clones reach the TCRdb copy of this immuneACCESS table, which keeps in-frame sequences only. Checked studies attribute under half of the gap to unresolved V genes and leave the rest unexplained. Clone size and the V and J calls come from that table; the DNA yielded D and trimming. The sample includes approximately 89,000 clones, with 86% observed a single time. The top ten clones comprise roughly 1.5% of the sample.

Results the study describes overall, beyond this receptor: The study was limited by having just three donors, by relying on a non-physiological HeLa antigen-presenting system, and by using total CD4+ cells as responders. Clones undetected before culture had an average cumulative frequency of about 35% against one allele and roughly 50% against the other. Separate analysis of naive and memory CD4+ repertoires was not performed. Sorted CD137+ cells showed similar clonality against both alloantigens (approximately 0.4), much higher than the clonality of pre-culture samples (roughly 0.04).

Regarding this clone: It lacks a known antigen. No base quality information exists; no much larger clone differs at one position.

This TCR came from a man aged 50 to 59 in good health and CMV-seronegative. Sequenced input: CD4+ T cells from PBMCs.

The DNA sequence is TGTGCCAGCAAAAGGGACTGGAGCTCCTACGAGCAGTACTTC. This is translated as CASKRDWSSYEQYF. The receptor chain draws on TRBV2 and TRBJ2-7, with a tentative D gene TRBD2 over 6 matching bases. CDR1 SNHLY and CDR2 FYNNEI were looked up in the germline V gene. At the junction V is shortened by 7 bases and J by 0 bases, with 13 bases in between. Inclusive of the bounding cysteine and phenylalanine, the CDR3 is 14 residues long. This entry keeps only the CDR3 DNA: 42 bases, framed from base 1.